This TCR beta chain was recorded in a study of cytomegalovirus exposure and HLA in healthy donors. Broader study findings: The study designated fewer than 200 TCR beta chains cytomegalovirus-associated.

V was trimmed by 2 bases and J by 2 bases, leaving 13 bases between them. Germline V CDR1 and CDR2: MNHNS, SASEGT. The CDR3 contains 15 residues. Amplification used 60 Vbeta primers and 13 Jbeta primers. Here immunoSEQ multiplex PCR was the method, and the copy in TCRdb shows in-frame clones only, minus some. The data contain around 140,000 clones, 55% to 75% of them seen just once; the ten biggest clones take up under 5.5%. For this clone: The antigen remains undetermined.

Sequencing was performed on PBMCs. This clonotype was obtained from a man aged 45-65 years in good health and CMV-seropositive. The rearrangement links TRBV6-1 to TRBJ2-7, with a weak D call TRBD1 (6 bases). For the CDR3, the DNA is TGTGCCAGCAGTGAAAGAGGGGGATCCCCCTACGAGCAGTACTTC. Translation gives CASSERGGSPYEQYF.